The rows below give T cell receptor beta chains drawn from one sample of a study of T-cell memory formation after mild COVID-19. TCRdb reprocessed the 5' RACE reads with MiXCR, giving one entry per CDR3 protein. This table has fewer than 700,000 distinct CDR3 sequences, approximately 18% appearing once. The sequenced sample consisted of PBMCs or a T cell subset sorted from them (not recorded which). These TCRs come from an adult woman who had mild COVID-19 (a few samples of this study predate the infection). Cell type and time point are not known. Each CDR3 is given with its conserved first and last residue. The order of the fields is J gene, CDR3 length, clone size, V gene, CDR3 protein. The size of a clone is reported for some rows only, either as once, few or many, or as a class for expanded clones.

J: TRBJ2-3
length: 13
size: few
V: TRBV5-1
CDR3: CASSLERSDTQYF

J: TRBJ2-5
length: 14
size: -
V: TRBV3-1
CDR3: CASSHGGGQETQYF

J: TRBJ1-5
length: 15
size: few
V: TRBV12-3/TRBV12-4
CDR3: CASTDGQYSNQPQHF

J: TRBJ2-3
length: 12
size: -
V: TRBV29-1
CDR3: CSVGGAGDTQYF

J: TRBJ2-1
length: 15
size: -
V: TRBV7-6
CDR3: CASSGGTGGGNEQFF

J: TRBJ2-3
length: 15
size: -
V: TRBV7-9
CDR3: CASSLAFGAGDTQYF

J: TRBJ1-4
length: 15
size: few
V: TRBV12-3/TRBV12-4
CDR3: CASSPPGAGNEKLFF

J: TRBJ2-7
length: 14
size: -
V: TRBV5-4
CDR3: CASSAQGYSYEQYF

J: TRBJ2-3
length: 15
size: few
V: TRBV4-1
CDR3: CASSHIVEGVDTQYF

J: TRBJ1-6
length: 12
size: few
V: TRBV15
CDR3: CATSRGDSPLHF

J: TRBJ2-1
length: 11
size: few
V: TRBV29-1
CDR3: CSVHSRNEQFF

J: TRBJ2-1
length: 14
size: many
V: TRBV6-5
CDR3: CASSLLAGSNEQFF

J: TRBJ2-7
length: 15
size: few
V: TRBV12-3/TRBV12-4
CDR3: CASSPLGQRLNEQYF

J: TRBJ1-1
length: 14
size: few
V: TRBV24-1
CDR3: CATSDGGAYTEAFF

J: TRBJ2-7
length: 15
size: few
V: TRBV7-9
CDR3: CASSLPPGGPGEQYF

J: TRBJ1-1
length: 12
size: -
V: TRBV6-6
CDR3: CASSYSREKAFF

J: TRBJ2-2
length: 11
size: -
V: TRBV7-2
CDR3: CASSLAGPLFF

J: TRBJ2-7
length: 12
size: -
V: TRBV18
CDR3: CASSPGGTEQYF

J: TRBJ2-3
length: 14
size: few
V: TRBV20-1
CDR3: CSARLLRRTDTQYF

J: TRBJ2-7
length: 16
size: many
V: TRBV7-2
CDR3: CASSLVASGSPYEQYF

J: TRBJ2-1
length: 17
size: -
V: TRBV29-1
CDR3: CSVVLGRTGWRYNEQFF

J: TRBJ1-2
length: 16
size: -
V: TRBV12-3/TRBV12-4
CDR3: CASSPGTGGSNYGYTF

J: TRBJ1-1
length: 16
size: -
V: TRBV5-1
CDR3: CASSRRSGRLNTEAFF

J: TRBJ2-1
length: 15
size: -
V: TRBV12-3/TRBV12-4
CDR3: CASTRTVDSYNEQFF

J: TRBJ2-3
length: 17
size: -
V: TRBV12-3/TRBV12-4
CDR3: CASNLRWTSGSTDTQYF

J: TRBJ2-5
length: 15
size: -
V: TRBV12-3/TRBV12-4
CDR3: CASSFFGGEQETQYF

J: TRBJ1-2
length: 11
size: -
V: TRBV4-2
CDR3: CASSQDQGQRF

J: TRBJ1-5
length: 14
size: -
V: TRBV12-3/TRBV12-4
CDR3: CASSNEEYNQPQHF

J: TRBJ1-1
length: 15
size: few
V: TRBV12-3/TRBV12-4
CDR3: CASSSSGMMNTEAFF

J: TRBJ2-2
length: 16
size: few
V: TRBV20-1
CDR3: CSARRMTSGVSGELFF

J: TRBJ2-4
length: 14
size: -
V: TRBV11-2
CDR3: CASSLDRDKNIQYF

J: TRBJ2-1
length: 17
size: -
V: TRBV6-6
CDR3: CASSFGLAGASYNEQFF

J: TRBJ1-1
length: 15
size: few
V: TRBV7-3
CDR3: CASSLYRVGNTEAFF

J: TRBJ1-1
length: 13
size: -
V: TRBV3-1
CDR3: CASSQGTATEAFF

J: TRBJ1-1
length: 15
size: -
V: TRBV7-9
CDR3: CASSLGGEAVTEAFF

J: TRBJ2-5
length: 13
size: few
V: TRBV5-1
CDR3: CASSGGGTETQYF

J: TRBJ1-1
length: 13
size: many
V: TRBV29-1
CDR3: CSVEDSRGTEAFF

J: TRBJ2-3
length: 18
size: -
V: TRBV3-1
CDR3: CASSQGLGGRDPLDTQYF

J: TRBJ1-5
length: 18
size: once
V: TRBV6-5
CDR3: CASSYAETGARGNQPQHF

J: TRBJ2-1
length: 15
size: few
V: TRBV29-1
CDR3: CSVEDIGRGYNEQFF

J: TRBJ1-2
length: 14
size: few
V: TRBV20-1
CDR3: CSARDNAHYYGYTF

J: TRBJ2-7
length: 14
size: few
V: TRBV5-6
CDR3: CASSRMPQGTEQYF

J: TRBJ2-7
length: 15
size: -
V: TRBV18
CDR3: CASSPSSGYTYEQYF